Shown below are 4 T cell receptor beta chains from a single sample sequenced in a study of early T cells in non-severe SARS-CoV-2 infection. TCRdb ran MiXCR on the 5' RACE reads and lists one entry per CDR3 protein. The table includes about 33,000 distinct CDR3 sequences, 3% to 4.5% detected once. The sequenced sample consisted of whole blood. The source is an adult who was a healthcare worker with PCR-confirmed SARS-CoV-2 infection or an uninfected control (not recorded which).

This clonotype was seen at least ten times. The chain joins TRBV30 to TRBJ2-1; 8 bases align to TRBD1. V shed 5 bases and J 5 bases; nucleotides not matched to a gene: 2. Germline loops: CDR1 GTSNPN, CDR2 SVGIG (reference sequence). This CDR3 has 12 residues. CDR3 residues: CAWVGQDNEQFF. CDR3 DNA: TGTGCCTGGGTGGGACAGGACAATGAGCAGTTCTTC.

This clonotype has ten or more counts. The rearrangement uses TRBV7-3 and TRBJ2-6; TRBD1 agrees at 7 bases. Per germline, CDR1 SGHTA and CDR2 FQGTGA. V shed 5 bases and J 2 bases; nucleotides not matched to a gene: 6. This CDR3 contains 16 residues. The CDR3 is CASSEVQGAGANVLTF. For the CDR3, the DNA is TGTGCCAGCAGCGAAGTTCAGGGGGCTGGGGCCAACGTCCTGACTTTC.

There are many counts of this clonotype. The V and J genes are TRBV20-1 and TRBJ1-5; a weak D match, TRBD1 (5 bases). The CDR3 has 15 amino acids. Germline CDR1 DFQATT, CDR2 SNEGSKA (reference sequence). The V gene lost 0 bases and the J gene lost 2 bases, with 11 bases spanning the gap. This chain's CDR3 is CSARDVVGGNQPQHF. CDR3 in DNA: TGCAGTGCTAGAGACGTAGTGGGGGGCAATCAGCCCCAGCATTTT.

This clonotype was counted many times. V usage is TRBV7-3 and J usage is TRBJ2-3; D gene uncertain. Germline CDR1 is SGHTA and CDR2 is FQGTGA. The germline V and J ends were trimmed by 1 base and 3 bases, with 2 bases remaining between them. This CDR3 has 12 amino acids. CDR3 region: CASSLRTDTQYF. CDR3 DNA: TGTGCCAGCAGCTTAAGAACAGATACGCAGTATTTT.